These 22 T cell receptor beta chains came from one sample sequenced in a study of cytomegalovirus exposure and HLA in healthy donors. Primers included in the PCR were 60 Vbeta and 13 Jbeta primers. Using immunoSEQ multiplex PCR, the repertoire was profiled, and TCRdb retains in-frame clones only, with some absent. The sample includes more than 60,000 clones, about 80% of them seen just once. Sequenced input: PBMCs. These receptors all stem from a man aged 18 to 30 in good health and CMV-seronegative.

The V gene is TRBV5-4, the J gene TRBJ2-3; tentative D call: TRBD1 (6 bases). The CDR3 covers 16 residues. Trimming stripped 0 bases from V and 1 base from J, with 12 bases between. The germline V gene has CDR1 SGHNT and CDR2 YYREEE (reference sequence). Here the CDR3 DNA reads TGTGCCAGCAGCTTGGAGTCGGCAGGGGGCACAGATACGCAGTATTTT. Translation: CASSLESAGGTDTQYF.

This clone has only one observation. The chain couples TRBV5-1 to TRBJ1-1; 8 bases align to TRBD1. Germline CDR1 is SGHRS and CDR2 is YFSETQ. The CDR3 has 14 residues. Trimming at V came to 0 bases and at J to 5 bases, leaving 3 bases not matched to a gene. The CDR3 coding sequence is TGCGCCAGCAGCTTGGGGACAGGGCGGACTGAAGCTTTCTTT. Amino acids: CASSLGTGRTEAFF.

V is TRBV6-5 and J is TRBJ1-1; 7 bases align to TRBD1. Per germline, CDR1 MNHEY and CDR2 SVGAGI. The V and J ends lost 8 bases and 6 bases, in that order; junction bases with no gene match: 9. CDR3 length: 13 residues. The CDR3 bases are TGTGCCAGCGGTAGACAGGGTTCGGCTGAAGCTTTCTTT. This encodes CASGRQGSAEAFF.

This clone came up a few times. V and J are TRBV25-1 and TRBJ2-7, with a possible D match to TRBD1 (6 bases). Germline-derived CDR1 and CDR2 are MGHDK and SYGVNS. This CDR3 has 18 amino acids. The V end was cut by 9 bases, the J end by 3 bases, with 30 bases between. CDR3 sequence reads: CARGQNNHRGKADYEQYV. CDR3 sequence (DNA): TGTGCCAGGGGACAAAACAACCACCGTGGAAAGGCCGACTACGAGCAGTACGTC.

The chain links TRBV6-5 to TRBJ1-1; TRBD1 might be the D (5 bases). Germline V lookup: CDR1 MNHEY, CDR2 SVGAGI. CDR3 size: 14 residues. Trimming removed 4 bases at V and 4 bases at J, with 13 bases between. DNA of the CDR3: TGTGCCAGCAGTTCCGCAGGGTCAGTCACTGAAGCTTTCTTT. Translating gives CASSSAGSVTEAFF.

The rearrangement uses TRBV4-3 and TRBJ2-3, with TRBD1 matching 8 bases. Germline lookup yields CDR1 LGHNA and CDR2 YSLEER. After removal of 4 bases from V and 2 bases from J, the junction contained 2 bases not matched to a gene. The CDR3 is made up of 14 amino acids. The CDR3 spells CASSPDRATDTQYF. The CDR3 DNA sequence: TGCGCCAGCAGCCCGGACAGGGCCACAGATACGCAGTATTTT.

This rearrangement joins TRBV6-1 to TRBJ2-5, with 7 positions matching TRBD1. Germline CDR1 MNHNS, CDR2 SASEGT. The CDR3 loop spans 14 amino acids. J lost 2 bases, V lost 4 bases, and 4 bases had no gene match. CDR3 bases: TGTGCCAGCAGTGGGAACAGGGGACAAGAGACCCAGTACTTC. Translating it yields CASSGNRGQETQYF.

The chain uses TRBV5-1 and TRBJ1-5; the match to TRBD1 covers 7 bases. The CDR3 loop spans 13 amino acids. The V gene's germline CDR1 is SGHRS and CDR2 YFSETQ. Trimming took 3 bases from V and 4 from J; bases not matched to a gene: 1. The CDR3 nucleotides read TGCGCCAGCAGCTGGGACAGTAATCAGCCCCAGCATTTT. It translates to CASSWDSNQPQHF.

The rearrangement uses TRBV25-1 and TRBJ1-6; 7 bases agree with TRBD1. The CDR3 is 16 residues long. CDR1 is MGHDK and CDR2 is SYGVNS in the germline V gene. Trimming took 4 bases from V and 1 from J; bases not matched to a gene: 4. The CDR3 DNA follows: TGTGCCAGCAGTGGAGGGGGCGCATCCTATAATTCACCCCTCCACTTT. It is translated as CASSGGGASYNSPLHF. The full variable domain, with the rest looked up from reference TRBV25-1 and TRBJ1-6, is EADIYQTPRYLVIGTGKKITLECSQTMGHDKMYWYQQDPGMELHLIHYSYGVNSTEKGDLSSESTVSRIRTEHFPLTLESARPSHTSQYLCASSGGGASYNSPLHFGNGTRLTVT.

The chain links TRBV29-1 to TRBJ1-2; D is possibly TRBD1 (6 bases). V was shortened by 1 base and J by 6 bases, with 12 bases between the two germline ends. Germline CDR1 and CDR2: SQVTM and ANQGSEA. This CDR3 has 13 residues. This chain's CDR3 is CSVEGVSGDGYTF. The CDR3 DNA sequence: TGCAGCGTTGAAGGGGTTTCAGGGGATGGCTACACCTTC. Full variable domain (missing parts from reference TRBV29-1 and TRBJ1-2): SAVISQKPSRDICQRGTSLTIQCQVDSQVTMMFWYRQQPGQSLTLIATANQGSEATYESGFVIDKFPISRPNLTFSTLTVSNMSPEDSSIYLCSVEGVSGDGYTFGSGTRLTVV.

The rearrangement joins TRBV7-9 to TRBJ1-4; D gene ambiguous. The V end lost 0 bases, the J end lost 8 bases, and 10 bases lay between the germline ends. CDR3 length equals 14 residues. Per germline, CDR1 SEHNR and CDR2 FQNEAQ (reference sequence). The chain's CDR3 is CASSLAQKQEKLFF. In DNA form, the CDR3 reads TGTGCCAGCAGCTTAGCGCAAAAACAGGAAAAACTGTTTTTT.

V gene TRBV30 combines with J gene TRBJ1-1, with unresolved D. V lost 0 bases to trimming and J lost 1 base, with 12 bases between them. There are 15 residues in the CDR3. The germline V gene has CDR1 GTSNPN and CDR2 SVGIG (reference sequence). CDR3: CAWSVRNSPNTEAFF. The CDR3 DNA sequence: TGTGCCTGGAGTGTAAGGAACAGCCCGAACACTGAAGCTTTCTTT.

The chain is built from TRBV7-9 and TRBJ2-7; no clear D gene. Between the trimmed V and J ends, which lost 1 base and 4 bases, there was a span of 8 bases. Per the germline V gene, CDR1 is SEHNR and CDR2 is FQNEAQ (reference sequence). The CDR3 consists of 13 residues. CDR3 protein: CASSLEADYEQYF. The CDR3 region has the DNA TGTGCCAGCAGCTTAGAGGCGGATTACGAGCAGTACTTC.

The chain is built from TRBV11-2 and TRBJ2-1; weak D call: TRBD1 (7 bases). Germline lookup yields CDR1 SGHAT and CDR2 FQNNGV. CDR3 length: 15 residues. The ends were cut back, 3 bases at V and 3 bases at J, with 12 bases in the middle. CDR3 region: CASSFRGASYNEQFF. CDR3 in DNA: TGTGCCAGCAGCTTCAGGGGGGCCAGCTACAATGAGCAGTTCTTC.

V usage is TRBV6-5 and J usage is TRBJ1-2; 8 bases align to TRBD1. V trimming: 0 bases; J trimming: 5 bases; junction bases outside the gene matches: 5. This CDR3 has 15 amino acids. The germline CDR1 and CDR2 sequences are MNHEY and SVGAGI. The CDR3 coding sequence is TGTGCCAGCAGTTACTCATATACAGGGGGGTATGGCTACACCTTC. Translated, it gives CASSYSYTGGYGYTF.

This sequence joins TRBV6-1 and TRBJ2-7; D is uncertain. V gave up 3 bases and J gave up 3 bases, with 15 bases separating them. Per germline, CDR1 MNHNS and CDR2 SASEGT. The CDR3 is made up of 15 amino acids. In nucleotides, the CDR3 is TGTGCCAGCAGTGAGGCCCTAGACGGATACTACGAGCAGTACGTC. Translation: CASSEALDGYYEQYV.

The CDR3 reads CASSFRGSEEETQYF. CDR3 DNA sequence: TGTGCCAGCAGCTTCCGGGGGAGTGAGGAAGAGACCCAGTACTTC. The chain couples TRBV7-9 to TRBJ2-5; tentative D call: TRBD2 (6 bases). Germline values: CDR1 SEHNR, CDR2 FQNEAQ (reference sequence). V was shortened by 3 bases and J by 3 bases, with 14 bases between the two germline ends. The CDR3 runs 15 residues.

This clone was picked up a small number of times. The rearrangement links TRBV7-8 to TRBJ2-7; 8 bases fit TRBD1. The germline gives CDR1 SGHVS, CDR2 FQNEAQ. V was clipped by 5 bases and J by 0 bases; unmatched bases: 9. The CDR3 sequence is 16 residues long. CDR3 sequence reads: CASSIRGLPSSYEQYF. The CDR3 region has the DNA TGTGCCAGCAGCATCAGGGGGCTTCCGAGCTCCTACGAGCAGTACTTC.

This chain uses TRBV7-9 with TRBJ2-2, with TRBD2 as a possible D gene (5 bases). V lost 5 bases to trimming and J lost 0 bases, with 16 bases between them. Germline V lookup: CDR1 SEHNR, CDR2 FQNEAQ (reference sequence). The CDR3 spans 17 residues. The CDR3 nucleotides are TGTGCCAGCAGCCCACCGGGAAGGACGGCGAACACCGGGGAGCTGTTTTTT. It translates to CASSPPGRTANTGELFF.

This clone has just a few counts. The chain employs TRBV27 and TRBJ1-2; TRBD1 is a possible D gene (6 bases). This CDR3 is built from 15 residues. Between the trimmed V and J ends, which lost 0 bases and 6 bases, there was a span of 14 bases. Per germline, CDR1 MNHEY and CDR2 SMNVEV (reference sequence). CDR3 sequence: CASSLSSRGGNGYTF. As DNA, the CDR3 is TGTGCCAGCAGTTTATCTTCTCGGGGGGGCAATGGCTACACCTTC.

CDR3 sequence (DNA): TGTGCCAGTAGTGCCAGGGGGCTGGCGAACACTGAAGCTTTCTTT. It yields the protein CASSARGLANTEAFF. The chain joins TRBV19 to TRBJ1-1, with 8 bases lining up with TRBD1. The ends lost 5 bases at V and 1 base at J; junction bases unmatched: 6. Per the germline V gene, CDR1 is LNHDA and CDR2 is SQIVND (reference sequence). The CDR3 is 15 residues long.

V usage is TRBV6-5 and J usage is TRBJ1-2; 8 nucleotides align to TRBD1. Germline V gene data show CDR1 as MNHEY and CDR2 as SVGAGI. This CDR3 has 13 amino acids. V trimming: 6 bases; J trimming: 8 bases; junction bases outside the gene matches: 8. CDR3 sequence: CASSLGQGVGYTF. The CDR3 region has the DNA TGTGCCAGCAGCCTTGGACAGGGTGTCGGCTACACCTTC.